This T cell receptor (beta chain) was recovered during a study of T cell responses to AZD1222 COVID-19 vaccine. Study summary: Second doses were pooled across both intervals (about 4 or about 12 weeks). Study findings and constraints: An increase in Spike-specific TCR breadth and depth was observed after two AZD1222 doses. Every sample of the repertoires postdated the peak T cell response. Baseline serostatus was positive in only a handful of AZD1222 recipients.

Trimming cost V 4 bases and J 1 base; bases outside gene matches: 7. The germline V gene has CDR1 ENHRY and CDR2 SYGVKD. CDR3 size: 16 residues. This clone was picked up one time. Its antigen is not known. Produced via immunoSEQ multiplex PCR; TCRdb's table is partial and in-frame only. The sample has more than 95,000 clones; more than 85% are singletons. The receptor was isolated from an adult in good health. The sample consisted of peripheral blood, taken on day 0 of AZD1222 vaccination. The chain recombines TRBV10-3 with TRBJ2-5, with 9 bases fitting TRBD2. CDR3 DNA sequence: TGTGCCATCAGTGGGGCGGCTAGCGGGGTCCAAGAGACCCAGTACTTC. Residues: CAISGAASGVQETQYF.